This T cell receptor (beta chain) was profiled in a study of OX40 agonist ivuxolimab in advanced cancers. As for the study in general: Intravenous ivuxolimab at 0.01 to 10 mg/kg was given to patients every 2 weeks. The study enrolled dose-escalation patients with hepatocellular carcinoma, melanoma, renal cell or head and neck cancer. Participants averaged about 60 years of age (range about 23 to 79) and were 75% to 90% male. Study-level results: On average, CD8+ T cells had more expanded clones than CD4+.

Clones were sequenced by immunoSEQ multiplex PCR, and TCRdb holds only the in-frame ones, with some missing. This sample has roughly 59,000 clones, with roughly four fifths found just once. Remarks on this clone: Its antigen is still unknown. The same CDR3 can be traced to other DNA sequences in this sample.

The germline V gene encodes CDR1 SQVTM and CDR2 ANQGSEA. The CDR3 contains 11 residues. V dropped 6 bases and J dropped 5 bases, with 10 bases sitting between them. The clonotype was recovered from an adult with an advanced solid tumor such as melanoma, head and neck, liver or kidney cancer. The chain is built from TRBV29-1 and TRBJ2-5; D unresolved. Source: CD4+ or CD8+ T cells sorted from blood, taken in a trial of the OX40 agonist ivuxolimab. As DNA, the CDR3 is TGCAGCGTGGTCGTCGGGGAGACCCAGTACTTC. Translation gives CSVVVGETQYF.